The 3 T cell receptor beta chains reported below all come from one sample, sequenced in a study of T cells in Graves' hyperthyroidism and ophthalmopathy (dated by TCRdb to the late 2010s). The library came from multiplex PCR. Reads for this sample came from an Illumina HiSeq 2000. The TCR beta CDR3 regions were amplified from the RNA transcripts. A first-round RT-PCR of the TCR CDR3 used the HTBI primer set with the Qiagen OneStep RT-PCR kit. TCRdb itself trimmed the public reads at Q25 with fastp, ran MiXCR and retained productive beta chains. One record per CDR3 amino acid sequence lists the most common genes and DNA. The sample table holds 450,000 to 600,000 distinct CDR3 sequences, of which about 20% were seen once. The ten largest account for around 50% of the sample. Sequencing input: blood. The receptors derive from a man aged 35 to 55 with Graves' ophthalmopathy.

The sample holds many counts of this clonotype. The chain is built from TRBV6-2 or TRBV6-3 and TRBJ2-7; tentative D call: TRBD1 (5 bases). CDR1 MNHEY and CDR2 SVGEGT come from the germline V gene. The ends were cut back, 0 bases at V and 2 bases at J, with 8 bases in the middle. The CDR3 contains 14 residues. The CDR3 nucleotides read TGTGCCAGCAGTTACTCCAACAGGCCCTACGAGCAGTACTTC. Protein product: CASSYSNRPYEQYF.

This clonotype was seen only a few times. The genes are TRBV9 and TRBJ2-7; D might be TRBD1 or TRBD2, each matching 6 bases. Germline loops: CDR1 SGDLS, CDR2 YYNGEE. The germline V and J ends were trimmed by 0 bases and 5 bases, with 18 bases remaining between them. The CDR3 sequence is 16 residues long. The CDR3: CASSVGIGGLVHEQYF. CDR3 nucleotide sequence: TGTGCCAGCAGCGTAGGGATAGGGGGACTTGTCCACGAGCAGTACTTC.

The chain carries TRBV4-3 and TRBJ2-3; the D is unclear. CDR1 is LGHNA and CDR2 is YSLEER in the germline V gene. V lost 0 bases, J lost 1 base, and 14 bases lay in between. The length of the CDR3 is 17 residues. DNA for the CDR3: TGCGCCAGCAGCCAAGATCGCTGGGCTGACCGCACAGATACGCAGTATTTT. Translated, it gives CASSQDRWADRTDTQYF.